The TCR beta chain under discussion was sequenced for a study of T cells in Graves' hyperthyroidism and ophthalmopathy. In its sample, this clonotype was seen many times. Exclusion criteria comprised uncontrolled infection, other autoimmune disease, pregnancy or lactation. Amplification of TCR beta CDR3 regions was performed using RNA transcripts as template. The TCR CDR3 first-round RT-PCR relied on the HTBI primer set. Each CDR3 protein gets one entry after TCRdb re-called the multiplex PCR reads with MiXCR. Here the sample spans approximately 400,000 distinct CDR3 sequences, 15% being singletons. The clonotype comes from a woman in her twenties or thirties with Graves' hyperthyroidism. The sequenced material came from blood.

The DNA of the CDR3 is TGCGCCAGCAGCCCTTGGACAGACTCCTACGAGCAGTACTTC. Protein product: CASSPWTDSYEQYF. J is TRBJ2-7 and V is TRBV5-1; D is possibly TRBD1 (6 bases). The CDR3 has 14 residues. V was pared by 4 bases and J by 0 bases, with 11 bases between. Germline assignment: CDR1 SGHRS and CDR2 YFSETQ.